This TCR beta chain was observed in a study of blood T cell repertoires in COVID-19. This clone was observed once. The authors' processing: Estimated nucleated cell counts came from reference gene primer amplification. The assay was immunoSEQ multiplex PCR, and TCRdb's table has in-frame clones only and misses some. That table supplies the V and J calls and clone size; D and trimming were determined from the DNA. The sample lists approximately 98,000 clones, 70% to 85% seen once, with 1.5% to 2% in the top ten. Trimming pared 6 bases from V and 5 bases from J, leaving 22 bases between. Per germline, CDR1 SNHLY and CDR2 FYNNEI. The CDR3 is made up of 16 amino acids.

This clonotype was obtained from a woman in her 40s with acute or convalescent COVID-19. The chain links TRBV2 to TRBJ2-5; maybe TRBD1 (5 bases). Sequenced sample: peripheral blood. The CDR3 sequence is CASRARQLVGKETQYF. The CDR3 DNA reads TGTGCCAGCAGGGCCCGACAGCTGGTGGGCAAGGAGACCCAGTACTTC.